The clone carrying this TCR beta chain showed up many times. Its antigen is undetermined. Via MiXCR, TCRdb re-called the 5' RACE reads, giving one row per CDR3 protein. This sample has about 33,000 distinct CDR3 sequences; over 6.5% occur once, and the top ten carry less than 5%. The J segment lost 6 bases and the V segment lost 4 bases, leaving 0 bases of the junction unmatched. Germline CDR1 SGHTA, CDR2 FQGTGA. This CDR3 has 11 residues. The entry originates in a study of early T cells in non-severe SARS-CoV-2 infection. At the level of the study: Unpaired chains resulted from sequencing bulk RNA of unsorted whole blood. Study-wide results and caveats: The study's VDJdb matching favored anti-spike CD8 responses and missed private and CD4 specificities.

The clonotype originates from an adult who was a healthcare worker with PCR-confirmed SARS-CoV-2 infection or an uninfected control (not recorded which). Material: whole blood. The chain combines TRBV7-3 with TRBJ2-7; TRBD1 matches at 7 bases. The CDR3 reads CASSSGGEQYF. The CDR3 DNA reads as TGTGCCAGCAGCTCAGGGGGCGAGCAGTACTTC.